This TCR beta chain was captured in a study of T cell responses to AZD1222 COVID-19 vaccine. Whole-study findings and limits: Increases in Spike-specific TCR breadth and depth were seen after two AZD1222 doses. Donor demographics were predominantly white British with a female majority; clonal diversity may be underestimated. The repertoires were collected only after the peak T cell response.

Assay: immunoSEQ multiplex PCR; the TCRdb copy retains only in-frame clones and omits some. The table has 180,000 or so clones, 70% to 90% seen once; the top ten hold about 7.2%. V shed 7 bases and J 3 bases; nucleotides not matched to a gene: 15. Germline CDR1 SNHLY, CDR2 FYNNEI. The CDR3 runs 18 residues. About this clone: The antigen is unknown.

This specimen consisted of peripheral blood, obtained on day 0 of AZD1222 vaccination. V is TRBV2 and J is TRBJ2-5, with 12 bases aligning to TRBD2. The receptor's source is an adult in good health. The CDR3 DNA follows: TGTGCCAGCACTATACCTCGGTGGGCTAGCGGGGGGGAAGAGACCCAGTACTTC. It encodes CASTIPRWASGGEETQYF.